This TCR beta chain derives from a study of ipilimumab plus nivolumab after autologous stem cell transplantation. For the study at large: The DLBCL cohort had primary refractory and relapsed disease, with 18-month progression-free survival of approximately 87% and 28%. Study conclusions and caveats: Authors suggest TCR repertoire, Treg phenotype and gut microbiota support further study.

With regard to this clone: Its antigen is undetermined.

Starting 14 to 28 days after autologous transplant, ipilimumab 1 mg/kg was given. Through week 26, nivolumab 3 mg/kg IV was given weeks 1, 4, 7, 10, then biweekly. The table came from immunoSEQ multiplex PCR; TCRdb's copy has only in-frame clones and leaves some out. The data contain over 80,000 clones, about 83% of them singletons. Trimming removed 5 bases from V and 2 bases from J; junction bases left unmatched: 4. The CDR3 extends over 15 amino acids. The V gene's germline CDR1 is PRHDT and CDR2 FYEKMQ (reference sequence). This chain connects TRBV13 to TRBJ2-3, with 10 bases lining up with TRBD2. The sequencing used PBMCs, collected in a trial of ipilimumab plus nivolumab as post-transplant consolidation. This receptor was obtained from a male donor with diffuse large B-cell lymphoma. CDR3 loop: CASSVLAGVTDTQYF. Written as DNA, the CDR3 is TGTGCCAGCAGCGTTCTAGCGGGGGTCACAGATACGCAGTATTTT.